This entry describes one T cell receptor (beta chain). Its specificity is unknown. How the authors handled the data: Researchers built a distant-metastasis classifier for papillary thyroid cancer that drew on CDR3 differences across clinicopathological groups. TCRdb reprocessed the PCR reads using MiXCR. V and J calls and clone size were set by TCRdb, not the authors. The data contain around 30,000 clones, 20% to 25% of them singletons. The data stem from a study of metastatic and nonmetastatic thyroid tumors. As for the study in general: It was across blood and tumor or nodule tissue from malignant and benign thyroid patients that repertoires were compared. Study findings and constraints: Compared with benign nodules, malignant thyroid tumors were reported to have significantly higher TCR beta diversity in both blood and tumor.

Trimming stripped 4 bases from V and 9 bases from J, with 10 bases between. This CDR3 spans 11 amino acids. Germline V gives CDR1 SNHLY, CDR2 FYNNEI. Not a single patient had been given any form of treatment at any point before undergoing thyroid surgery. This rearrangement joins TRBV2 to TRBJ2-7; TRBD1 is a possible D gene (6 bases). Sequencing was carried out using blood. The receptor was derived from a female donor with papillary thyroid cancer or a benign thyroid nodule (not recorded which). Some clones in this sample may be carry-over from other donors' samples. DNA of the CDR3: TGTGCCAGCAGTGTGACAGGTGTGCAGTACTTC. This gives the protein CASSVTGVQYF.